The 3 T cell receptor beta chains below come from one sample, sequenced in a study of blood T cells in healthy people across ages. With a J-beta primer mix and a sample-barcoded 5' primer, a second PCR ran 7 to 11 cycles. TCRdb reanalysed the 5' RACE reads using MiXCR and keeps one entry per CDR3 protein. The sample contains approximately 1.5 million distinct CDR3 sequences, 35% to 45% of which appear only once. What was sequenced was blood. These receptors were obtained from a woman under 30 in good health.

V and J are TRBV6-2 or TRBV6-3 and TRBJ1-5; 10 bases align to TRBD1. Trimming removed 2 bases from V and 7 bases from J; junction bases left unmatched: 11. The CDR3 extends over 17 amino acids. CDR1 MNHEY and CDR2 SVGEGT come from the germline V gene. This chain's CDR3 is CASSYHISGTGEQPQHF. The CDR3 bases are TGTGCCAGCAGTTACCATATCAGCGGGACAGGGGAACAGCCCCAGCATTTT.

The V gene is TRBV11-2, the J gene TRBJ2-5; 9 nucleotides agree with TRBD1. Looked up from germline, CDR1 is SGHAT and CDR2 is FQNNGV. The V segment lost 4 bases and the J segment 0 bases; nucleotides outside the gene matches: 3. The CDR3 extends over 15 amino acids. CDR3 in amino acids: CASSCGTGYQETQYF. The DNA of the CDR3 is TGTGCCAGCAGCTGCGGGACAGGGTACCAAGAGACCCAGTACTTC.

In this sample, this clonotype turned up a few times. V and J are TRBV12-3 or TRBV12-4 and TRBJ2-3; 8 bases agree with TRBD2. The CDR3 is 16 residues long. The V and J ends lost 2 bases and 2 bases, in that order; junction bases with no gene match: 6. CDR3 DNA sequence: TGTGCCAGCAGTTTAAGGGCGGGAGGTTTCACAGATACGCAGTATTTT. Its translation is CASSLRAGGFTDTQYF.